This T cell receptor (beta chain) was observed in a study of cytomegalovirus exposure and HLA in healthy donors. Comments on this clone: Its antigen is unidentified.

PCR used 60 Vbeta primers and 13 Jbeta primers. Sequenced by immunoSEQ multiplex PCR; TCRdb stores in-frame clones only, minus some. The repertoire holds over 95,000 clones, roughly 80% seen once, with about 3.5% in the top ten. Study outcomes and limitations: According to the study, 160 or so TCR beta chains were cytomegalovirus-associated.

CDR1 is ENHRY, CDR2 SYGVKD, per germline. There are 12 residues in the CDR3. The V gene lost 5 bases and the J gene lost 1 base, with 5 bases spanning the gap. The chain employs TRBV10-3 and TRBJ1-1, with D unresolved. Sequencing was done on a sample of PBMCs. This TCR was sampled from a man aged 40-55 years in good health and CMV-seronegative. CDR3 region: CAISRGNTEAFF. As DNA, the CDR3 is TGTGCCATCAGTCGGGGGAACACTGAAGCTTTCTTT.